These 4 T cell receptor beta chains were sequenced from one sample in a study of Ad26.COV2.S vaccination and SARS-CoV-2 variants. TCRdb's copy holds only in-frame clones and misses some; the assay was immunoSEQ multiplex PCR. The table has some 290,000 clones, around 85% seen once; the top ten hold around 2%. Treatment denoted: 15 to 20 received Ad26.COV2.S at low or high dose, single or two shots; several received placebo; per-sample allocation not given. Sample collection was performed on day 63 after the first vaccine or placebo injection. Material: peripheral blood, obtained in a trial of Ad26.COV2.S vaccine versus placebo. These receptor sequences come from a person between 18 and 65 years old who received the Ad26.COV2.S COVID-19 vaccine or a placebo.

The chain carries TRBV5-1 and TRBJ1-1; tentatively, D is TRBD1 (6 bases). With 1 base removed from V and 2 bases from J, the gap between germline ends came to 15 bases. Per germline, CDR1 SGHRS and CDR2 YFSETQ. This CDR3 has 16 residues. The CDR3 coding sequence is TGCGCCAGCAGCTTGACAGGGTTGAGCCTTAACACTGAAGCTTTCTTT. This translates into CASSLTGLSLNTEAFF.

J is TRBJ2-3 and V is TRBV28; D unclear. The CDR3 contains 12 residues. Germline CDR1 MDHEN, CDR2 SYDVKM. V was clipped by 6 bases and J by 0 bases, with 4 bases between them. In DNA form, the CDR3 reads TGTGCCAGCAGCCGTAGCACAGATACGCAGTATTTT. Translated, it gives CASSRSTDTQYF.

V is TRBV7-6 and J is TRBJ2-5, with a tentative D call TRBD2 (6 bases). The CDR3 extends over 16 amino acids. Trimming removed 0 bases at V and 1 base at J, with 12 bases between. CDR1 is SGHVS, CDR2 FNYEAQ, per germline. CDR3 coding DNA: TGTGCCAGCAGCTTAGCGGGGGGATTCCTCCAAGAGACCCAGTACTTC. Protein sequence: CASSLAGGFLQETQYF.

The CDR3 DNA reads TGTGCCAGCGAGTTCGGGGGGAGGGACGAGCAGTACTTC. It specifies CASEFGGRDEQYF. V and J are TRBV5-6 and TRBJ2-7, with 7 bases identical to TRBD2. V shed 7 bases, J shed 5 bases, and the junction held 9 bases outside the gene matches. CDR3 length: 13 amino acids. The germline V gene encodes CDR1 SGHDT and CDR2 YYEEEE.